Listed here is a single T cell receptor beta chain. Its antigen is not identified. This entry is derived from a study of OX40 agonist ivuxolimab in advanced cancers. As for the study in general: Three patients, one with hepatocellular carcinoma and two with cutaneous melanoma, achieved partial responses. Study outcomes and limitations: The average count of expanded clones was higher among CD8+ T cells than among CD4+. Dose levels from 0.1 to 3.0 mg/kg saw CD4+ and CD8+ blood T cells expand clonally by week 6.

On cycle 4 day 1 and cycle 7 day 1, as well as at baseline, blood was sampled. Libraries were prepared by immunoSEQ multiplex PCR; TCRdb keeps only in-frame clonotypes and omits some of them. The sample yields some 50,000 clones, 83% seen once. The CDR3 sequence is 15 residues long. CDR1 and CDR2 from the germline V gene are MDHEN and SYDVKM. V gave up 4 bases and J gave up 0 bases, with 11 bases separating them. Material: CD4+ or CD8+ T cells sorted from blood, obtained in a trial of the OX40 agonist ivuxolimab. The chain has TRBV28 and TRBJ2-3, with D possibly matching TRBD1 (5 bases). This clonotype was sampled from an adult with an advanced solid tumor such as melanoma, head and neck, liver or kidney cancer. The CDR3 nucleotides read TGTGCCAGCAGTTCGTCCCAGGGTAGCACAGATACGCAGTATTTT. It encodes CASSSSQGSTDTQYF.